The present T cell receptor beta chain was sequenced within a study of CD8 T cells in ankylosing spondylitis. TCRdb processed the 5' RACE reads anew with MiXCR; each CDR3 protein has one entry. The table records about 120,000 distinct CDR3 sequences, roughly an eighth of them present only once. This clonotype was observed at least ten times. The CDR3 contains 13 residues. Trimming shortened V by 6 bases and J by 4 bases, and 13 bases separated the two germline ends. Germline lookup yields CDR1 SGHRS and CDR2 YFSETQ. The clonotype comes from a female donor with ankylosing spondylitis or in good health (not recorded which). The rearrangement joins TRBV5-1 to TRBJ1-1, with D hard to call. The specimen was blood, either unsorted or a sorted T cell fraction (not recorded which). The CDR3 DNA follows: TGCGCCAGCACCCTGGGAGGTTCCACTGAAGCTTTCTTT. This encodes CASTLGGSTEAFF.